This is a list of T cell receptor beta chains from one sample in a study of blood T cell repertoires in COVID-19. Using immunoSEQ multiplex PCR, the repertoire was profiled, and TCRdb retains in-frame clones only, with some absent. The sample has 160,000 or so clones; 70% to 90% are singletons. The specimen sequenced was peripheral blood. Receptors originate from a woman in her 70s with acute or convalescent COVID-19. The CDR3 runs from the conserved cysteine through the conserved F or W. D genes are given only for firm matches. Clone size appears in some rows only: once, few, many, or a class for an expanded clone.

CDR3aa,CDR3nt,j_gene,d_gene,abundance,v_gene
CASSTPGQITDTQYF,TGTGCCAGTAGTACTCCGGGACAGATCACAGATACGCAGTATTTT,TRBJ2-3,TRBD1,-,TRBV19
CASSFRTGSYGYTF,TGTGCCAGCAGTTTCCGGACAGGGTCGTATGGCTACACCTTC,TRBJ1-2,TRBD1,few,TRBV27
CASSRGLDNSPLHF,TGTGCCAGCAGTCGGGGTTTGGATAATTCACCCCTCCACTTT,TRBJ1-6,-,-,TRBV6-2/TRBV6-3
CASSPGSTEAFF,TGTGCCAGCTCACCGGGGAGCACTGAAGCTTTCTTT,TRBJ1-1,-,-,TRBV18
CASSQQGGGNQPQHF,TGTGCCAGCAGCCAACAGGGCGGGGGCAATCAGCCCCAGCATTTT,TRBJ1-5,-,-,TRBV3-1/TRBV3-2
CASSPGGADTQYF,TGTGCCAGCAGTCCGGGGGGGGCAGATACGCAGTATTTT,TRBJ2-3,TRBD2,-,TRBV12-3/TRBV12-4
CASSKLAGGIPSFYNEQFF,TGTGCCAGTAGTAAACTAGCGGGGGGGATTCCCAGCTTCTACAATGAGCAGTTCTTC,TRBJ2-1,TRBD2,-,TRBV19
CASRDRGRGGVNTEAFF,TGTGCCAGTAGGGACAGGGGGCGCGGAGGGGTCAACACTGAAGCTTTCTTT,TRBJ1-1,TRBD1,-,TRBV19
CSADRGHGYTF,TGCAGCGCAGACAGGGGACATGGCTACACCTTC,TRBJ1-2,TRBD1,-,TRBV29-1
CASTSTSLGSSYNEQFF,TGTGCCAGTACTTCAACATCGCTAGGTAGCTCCTACAATGAGCAGTTCTTC,TRBJ2-1,-,-,TRBV19
CASSDVGGQNNEQFF,TGTGCCAGCAGTGATGTGGGGGGGCAAAACAATGAGCAGTTCTTC,TRBJ2-1,-,-,TRBV2
CASSFQAANTGELFF,TGCGCCAGCAGCTTCCAGGCCGCGAACACCGGGGAGCTGTTTTTT,TRBJ2-2,-,-,TRBV5-1
CASSLRSHETQYF,TGTGCCAGCAGTTTGCGGAGCCACGAGACCCAGTACTTC,TRBJ2-5,-,-,TRBV28
CASSPWEGLGGYTF,TGTGCCAGCAGTCCTTGGGAGGGGTTGGGGGGCTACACCTTC,TRBJ1-2,-,-,TRBV27
CASSTGTYEQYF,TGTGCCAGCTCGACGGGAACCTACGAGCAGTACTTC,TRBJ2-7,-,-,TRBV6-5
CASSRLAGGPGNEQFF,TGTGCCAGCAGTCGACTAGCGGGGGGGCCGGGGAATGAGCAGTTCTTC,TRBJ2-1,TRBD2,-,TRBV2
CASSLGGDYEQYF,TGTGCCAGCAGCTTAGGGGGCGACTACGAGCAGTACTTC,TRBJ2-7,-,-,TRBV7-8
CASSQAQGAGTGELFF,TGTGCCAGCAGCCAAGCACAGGGGGCGGGTACCGGGGAGCTGTTTTTT,TRBJ2-2,TRBD1,-,TRBV4-2
CASSLTGFLGTGYTF,TGTGCCAGCAGCTTAACAGGATTCCTAGGTACGGGCTACACCTTC,TRBJ1-2,-,once,TRBV7-9
CASSLGGQPYGYTF,TGTGCCAGCAGCTTAGGGGGACAGCCCTATGGCTACACCTTC,TRBJ1-2,TRBD1,-,TRBV7-2
CASSSRQSSWVLHF,TGTGCCAGCAGTTCCAGACAGAGCTCCTGGGTGCTCCACTTT,TRBJ1-6,-,-,TRBV27
CASSPQTGFGNTIYF,TGTGCCAGCAGCCCCCAGACAGGGTTTGGAAACACCATATATTTT,TRBJ1-3,TRBD1,-,TRBV7-8
CASTQGVLYTEAFF,TGTGCCAGCACTCAAGGGGTATTATACACTGAAGCTTTCTTT,TRBJ1-1,-,once,TRBV6-1
CASSGGQGNYGYTF,TGTGCCAGCAGCGGGGGACAGGGGAACTATGGCTACACCTTC,TRBJ1-2,TRBD1,-,TRBV7-2
CASSEWDSSPLHF,TGTGCCAGCAGTGAATGGGACAGTTCACCCCTCCACTTT,TRBJ1-6,TRBD1,-,TRBV6-1
CASSKAPPLQGKNYGYTF,TGTGCCAGCAGCAAAGCCCCCCCCCTTCAGGGGAAGAACTATGGCTACACCTTC,TRBJ1-2,-,-,TRBV21-1